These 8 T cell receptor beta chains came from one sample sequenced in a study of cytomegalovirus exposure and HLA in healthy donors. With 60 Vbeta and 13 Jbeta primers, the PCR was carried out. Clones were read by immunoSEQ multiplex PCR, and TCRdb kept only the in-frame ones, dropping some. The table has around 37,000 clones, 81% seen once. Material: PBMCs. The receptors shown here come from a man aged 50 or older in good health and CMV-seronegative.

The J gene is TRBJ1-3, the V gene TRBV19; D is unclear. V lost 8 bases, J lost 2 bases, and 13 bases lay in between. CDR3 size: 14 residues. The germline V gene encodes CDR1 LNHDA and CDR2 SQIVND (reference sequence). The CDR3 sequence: CASAKGGPGNTIYF. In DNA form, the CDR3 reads TGTGCCAGTGCCAAGGGAGGGCCTGGAAACACCATATATTTT.

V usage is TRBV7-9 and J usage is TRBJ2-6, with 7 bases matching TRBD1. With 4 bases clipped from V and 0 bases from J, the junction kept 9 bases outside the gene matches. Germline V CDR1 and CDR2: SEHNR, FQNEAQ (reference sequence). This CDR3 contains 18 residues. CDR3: CASSSTGTARSGANVLTF. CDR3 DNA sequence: TGTGCCAGCAGCTCTACCGGGACAGCTCGCTCTGGGGCCAACGTCCTGACTTTC.

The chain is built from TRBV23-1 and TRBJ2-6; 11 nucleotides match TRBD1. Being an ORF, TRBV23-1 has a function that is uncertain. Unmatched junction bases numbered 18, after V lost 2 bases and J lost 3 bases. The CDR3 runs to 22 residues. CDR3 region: CASSQVDKKRTGGFGGANVLTF. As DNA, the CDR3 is TGCGCCAGCAGTCAAGTGGACAAGAAGAGGACAGGGGGCTTTGGTGGGGCCAACGTCCTGACTTTC.

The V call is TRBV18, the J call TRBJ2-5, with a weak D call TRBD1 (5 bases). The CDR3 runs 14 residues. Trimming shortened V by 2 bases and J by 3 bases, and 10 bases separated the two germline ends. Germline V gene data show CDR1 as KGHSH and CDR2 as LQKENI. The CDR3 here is CASSPEGREETQYF. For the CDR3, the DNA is TGTGCCAGCTCACCAGAAGGCAGGGAAGAGACCCAGTACTTC.

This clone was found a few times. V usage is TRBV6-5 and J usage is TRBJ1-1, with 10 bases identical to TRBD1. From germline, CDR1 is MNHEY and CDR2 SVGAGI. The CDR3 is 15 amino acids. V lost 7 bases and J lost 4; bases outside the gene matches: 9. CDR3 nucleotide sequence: TGTGCCAGCACCTACCGGACAGGGGGGGGCACTGAAGCTTTCTTT. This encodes CASTYRTGGGTEAFF.

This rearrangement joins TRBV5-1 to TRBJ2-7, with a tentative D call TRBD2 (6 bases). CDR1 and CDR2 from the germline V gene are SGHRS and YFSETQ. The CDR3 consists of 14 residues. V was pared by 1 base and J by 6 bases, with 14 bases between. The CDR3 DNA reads TGCGCCAGCAGCTTGCGACGGGAGACACCCGAGCAGTACTTC. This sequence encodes CASSLRRETPEQYF.

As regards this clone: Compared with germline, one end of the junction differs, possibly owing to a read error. The CDR3: CSSSLTRTSGVYEQYF. CDR3 nucleotide sequence: TGTTCCAGCAGCTTAACCAGGACTAGCGGGGTCTACGAGCAGTACTTC. The chain is built from TRBV7-3 and TRBJ2-7, with 12 bases matching TRBD2. Germline loops: CDR1 SGHTA, CDR2 FQGTGA. The CDR3 consists of 16 residues.

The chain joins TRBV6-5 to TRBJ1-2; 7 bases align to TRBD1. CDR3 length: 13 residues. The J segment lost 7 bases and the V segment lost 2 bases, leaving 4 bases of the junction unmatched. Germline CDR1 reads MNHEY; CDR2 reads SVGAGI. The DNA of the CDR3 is TGTGCCAGCAGTTACGACAGGGTCGTTGGCTACACCTTC. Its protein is CASSYDRVVGYTF.